Shown below are 14 T cell receptor beta chains from a single sample sequenced in a study. Adaptor-ligated barcode primers were used to amplify TRBV12-4/TRBJ1-2 clonotypes. TCRdb recomputed calls from the multiplex PCR reads with MiXCR, one row per CDR3 protein. The sample lists over 1,500 distinct CDR3 sequences, 4.1% occurring once. Sequencing input: naive CD4+ T cells sorted from blood. Sample subset: naive CD4+ T cells, CD4+CD45RA+CD25-. Every receptor here comes from a female donor with breast cancer.

This clonotype is categorized as hyperexpanded. The V and J genes are TRBV12-3 or TRBV12-4 and TRBJ1-2; D is undetermined. There are 12 residues in the CDR3. The V gene lost 5 bases and the J gene lost 1 base, with 5 bases spanning the gap. The CDR3: CASSTYNYGYTF. In DNA, the CDR3 is TGTGCCAGCAGTACCTATAACTATGGCTACACCTTC.

This clonotype is classed as large (0.1 to 1%). This chain links TRBV12-3 or TRBV12-4 with TRBJ1-2; unclear D gene. The CDR3 runs 12 residues. V lost 6 bases to trimming and J lost 4 bases, with 9 bases between them. CDR3 amino acids: CASSRELYGYTF. The CDR3 coding sequence is TGTGCCAGCAGCCGAGAACTCTATGGCTACACCTTC.

This clonotype was seen many times. The chain links TRBV12-3 or TRBV12-4 to TRBJ1-2, with 8 bases fitting TRBD1. The CDR3 has 16 residues. V was clipped by 5 bases and J by 14 bases; unmatched bases: 22. CDR3 DNA: TGTGCCAGCAGTCCTCATGAGGACAGGGCGGGTGGGTCTACAACCTTC. This gives the protein CASSPHEDRAGGSTTF.

The sample holds many counts of this clonotype. The chain employs TRBV12-3 or TRBV12-4 and TRBJ1-2; D unresolved. Trimming left V 1 base short and J 2 bases short, with 11 bases between. This CDR3 is built from 15 residues. The CDR3 bases are TGTGCCAGCAGTTTAGGGTCCTCTGGGAACTATGGCTACACCTTC. It is translated as CASSLGSSGNYGYTF.

This clonotype is medium-sized (0.01 to 0.1%). The J gene is TRBJ1-2, the V gene TRBV12-3 or TRBV12-4; 9 bases line up with TRBD1. Losses at the gene ends were 6 bases for V and 4 bases for J; bases not matched to a gene: 6. The CDR3 is 14 residues long. The CDR3 protein is CASRPGQGIYGYTF. DNA of the CDR3: TGTGCCAGCAGACCGGGACAGGGAATCTATGGCTACACCTTC.

In this sample, this clonotype turned up many times. V gene TRBV12-3 or TRBV12-4 combines with J gene TRBJ1-2; no reliable D call. The CDR3 covers 14 residues. V was shortened by 2 bases and J by 6 bases, with 13 bases between the two germline ends. The CDR3 spells CASSLFGGADGYTF. CDR3 nucleotides: TGTGCCAGCAGTTTATTTGGCGGAGCGGATGGCTACACCTTC.

This clonotype was picked up many times. The chain couples TRBV12-3 or TRBV12-4 to TRBJ1-2; TRBD1 matches at 7 bases. After removal of 5 bases from V and 8 bases from J, the junction contained 14 bases not matched to a gene. CDR3 length: 15 amino acids. CDR3 in amino acids: CASSRGQEWSGGYTF. The CDR3 DNA reads TGTGCCAGCAGTCGAGGACAGGAATGGTCGGGAGGCTACACCTTC.

This clonotype was seen at least ten times. The V gene is TRBV12-3 or TRBV12-4, the J gene TRBJ1-2, with D unclear. The CDR3 has 15 amino acids. The V end lost 8 bases, the J end lost 8 bases, and 24 bases lay between the germline ends. CDR3 bases: TGTGCCAGCGCCTCGTACGGGGTCACCGCAGACGGCTACACCTTC. Residues: CASASYGVTADGYTF.

This clonotype was counted at least ten times. V gene TRBV12-3 or TRBV12-4 combines with J gene TRBJ1-2; no clear D. The V and J ends lost 2 bases and 6 bases respectively, with 10 bases between them. The CDR3 is 13 residues long. The CDR3 bases are TGTGCCAGCAGTTTATACTGGGCCAATGGCTACACCTTC. It encodes CASSLYWANGYTF.

This clonotype is labeled medium-sized. The chain is built from TRBV12-3 or TRBV12-4 and TRBJ1-2; D is undetermined. Deletions cut 6 bases from V and 0 bases from J, with 8 bases between. The CDR3 length is 13 residues. This CDR3 is CASSFKANYGYTF. The CDR3 coding sequence is TGTGCCAGCAGCTTCAAAGCTAACTATGGCTACACCTTC.

This clonotype has just a few counts. The CDR3 reads CASSLRTDEGRYTF. CDR3 sequence (DNA): TGTGCCAGCAGTTTAAGGACGGACGAGGGCCGTTACACCTTC. The chain employs TRBV12-3 or TRBV12-4 and TRBJ1-2; no definite D call. Trimming pared 2 bases from V and 11 bases from J, leaving 18 bases between. This CDR3 is 14 amino acids long.

This clonotype counts as medium-sized. V usage is TRBV12-3 or TRBV12-4 and J usage is TRBJ1-2; D perhaps matches TRBD1 (6 bases). Trimming removed 7 bases at V and 4 bases at J, with 25 bases between. The length of the CDR3 is 17 residues. CDR3 in amino acids: CASTQQGTGILAYGYTF. CDR3 in DNA: TGTGCCAGCACCCAGCAGGGAACAGGGATATTGGCCTATGGCTACACCTTC.

This clonotype was seen at least ten times. The chain combines TRBV12-3 or TRBV12-4 with TRBJ1-2; D unclear. The length of the CDR3 is 12 residues. Trimming removed 6 bases from V and 7 bases from J, with 12 bases in between. In DNA, the CDR3 is TGTGCCAGCAGCTCCGGGCGAACTGGCTACACCTTC. Encoded protein: CASSSGRTGYTF.

This clonotype is termed medium-sized. This sequence joins TRBV12-3 or TRBV12-4 and TRBJ1-2; no clear D gene. Trimming took off 2 bases at V and 2 bases at J, with 6 bases between the two ends. The CDR3 totals 13 residues. The CDR3 region has the DNA TGTGCCAGCAGTTTATTTCAAAACTATGGCTACACCTTC. It translates to CASSLFQNYGYTF.